This TCR beta chain was found in a study of beta chain features in type 1 diabetes. Study results and limitations: When Type 1 diabetes patients were examined, their TCRB CDR3s proved moderately but significantly shorter in all four CD4+ subsets.

This clone occurred a few times. Its antigen remains unidentified. Expressed TCRB transcripts were sequenced after all isolated RNA was converted to cDNA. Sequencing was performed with immunoSEQ multiplex PCR; in TCRdb, only in-frame clones are kept and a portion is missing. Here the sample spans about 160,000 clones, roughly 8% being singletons. Averaging approximately 0.11 L, one heparinised blood draw came from each individual donor. Cell sorting via CD45RO/CCR7/CD25/CD127/CD95/CD27 was performed to obtain CD4+ naive, central memory, regulatory and stem cell-like memory cells. V was clipped by 3 bases and J by 11 bases; unmatched bases: 8. The CDR3 is 14 residues long. CDR1 is SEHNR, CDR2 FQNEAQ, per germline (reference sequence).

The material sequenced was central memory CD4+ T cells from blood. The chain links TRBV7-9 to TRBJ2-4; 9 bases line up with TRBD1. This TCR came from a middle-aged woman with type 1 diabetes. The CDR3 DNA reads as TGTGCCAGCAGCTTGGAAGGACAGGGGACTTTTCAGTACTTC. This encodes CASSLEGQGTFQYF.